Described below is a single T cell receptor beta chain sequence and its context. The CDR3 covers 13 residues. V dropped 7 bases and J dropped 5 bases, with 14 bases sitting between them. These data come from a study of blood T cell repertoires in COVID-19. Overall study: Acute and convalescent COVID-19 specimens originated in the United States, Italy and Spain. T cells, B-cell-depleted T cells, or PBMCs provided the cDNA or gDNA that served as material.

In the authors' methods: Amplification with reference gene primers provided the estimates of nucleated cell counts. The data were produced by immunoSEQ multiplex PCR, yet TCRdb's version contains in-frame clones alone and is incomplete. D and trimming come from the DNA, and the V and J calls and clone size come from that table. The data contain 35,000 to 40,000 clones, 70% to 90% of them singletons. Sequences were obtained from peripheral blood. The rearrangement links TRBV12-3 or TRBV12-4 to TRBJ2-5; maybe TRBD1 (6 bases). The receptor was derived from a human donor in a cohort sampled during active COVID-19. CDR3 in amino acids: CASTPDRRETQYF. The CDR3 DNA sequence: TGTGCCAGCACCCCAGACAGGCGCGAGACCCAGTACTTC.